Following are 21 T cell receptor beta chains from one sample sequenced in a study of blood T cell repertoires in COVID-19. The repertoire was sequenced with immunoSEQ multiplex PCR; TCRdb's copy has only in-frame clones and lacks some. The sample lists about 320,000 clones, 85% occurring once. Sequencing used PBMCs or T cells enriched from blood (not recorded which). The receptors originated from a woman in her twenties or thirties who had been exposed to COVID-19.

The chain couples TRBV7-9 to TRBJ1-3; D is ambiguous. The germline CDR1 and CDR2 sequences are SEHNR and FQNEAQ (reference sequence). The CDR3 extends over 16 amino acids. The germline V and J ends were trimmed by 4 bases and 0 bases, with 13 bases remaining between them. CDR3 residues: CASSSLPTDSGNTIYF. The CDR3 DNA reads TGTGCCAGCAGCTCCCTTCCTACTGACTCTGGAAACACCATATATTTT.

This clone has just a few counts. The V gene is TRBV7-9, the J gene TRBJ1-4; D is undetermined. There are 12 residues in the CDR3. Germline V gives CDR1 SEHNR, CDR2 FQNEAQ (reference sequence). V was trimmed by 2 bases and J by 7 bases, leaving 5 bases between them. This CDR3 reads CASSLYGEKLFF. CDR3 in DNA: TGTGCCAGCAGCTTATACGGTGAAAAACTGTTTTTT.

V usage is TRBV30 and J usage is TRBJ2-7; a weak D match, TRBD1 (5 bases). Germline V gene sequence: CDR1 GTSNPN, CDR2 SVGIG (reference sequence). CDR3 length equals 13 residues. V was pared by 1 base and J by 3 bases, with 10 bases between. CDR3 in DNA: TGTGCCTGGAGTGAACAGGCAAACTACGAGCAGTACTTC. Translated: CAWSEQANYEQYF. Supplemented by reference TRBV30 and TRBJ2-7, the full variable domain reads SQTIHQWPATLVQPVGSPLSLECTVEGTSNPNLYWYRQAAGRGLQLLFYSVGIGQISSEVPQNLSASRPQDRQFILSSKKLLLSDSGFYLCAWSEQANYEQYFGPGTRLTVT.

As to this clone: The junction differs from germline at one of its ends, possibly a read error. The chain links TRBV19 to TRBJ1-2; the match to TRBD1 covers 9 bases. The CDR3 has 12 residues. Germline loops: CDR1 LNHDA, CDR2 SQIVND (reference sequence). CDR3 loop: CSSGQGIYGYTF. Written as DNA, the CDR3 is TGCTCTAGCGGACAGGGGATCTATGGCTACACCTTC.

The rearrangement links TRBV30 to TRBJ1-6; D gene unclear. V lost 2 bases to trimming and J lost 5 bases, with 7 bases between them. Germline assignment: CDR1 GTSNPN and CDR2 SVGIG (reference sequence). CDR3 length: 13 amino acids. The CDR3 reads CAWSLRDNSPLHF. The CDR3 nucleotides read TGTGCCTGGAGTCTGAGGGATAATTCACCCCTCCACTTT.

The CDR3 region is CASSDRGTAHGELFF. CDR3 coding DNA: TGTGCCAGCAGCGATAGGGGGACAGCGCACGGGGAGCTGTTTTTT. This sequence joins TRBV25-1 and TRBJ2-2; 7 bases fit TRBD1. The CDR3 covers 15 residues. After removal of 6 bases from V and 7 bases from J, the junction contained 11 bases not matched to a gene. Germline V gene sequence: CDR1 MGHDK, CDR2 SYGVNS.

The chain couples TRBV11-3 to TRBJ2-1, with TRBD2 identical over 7 bases. Trimming took 3 bases from V and 0 from J; bases not matched to a gene: 5. The CDR3 sequence is 16 residues long. Germline V gene data show CDR1 as SGHNT and CDR2 as YENEEA. The DNA for the CDR3 is TGTGCCAGCAGCTTCGGACTAGGTGCCTCCTACAATGAGCAGTTCTTC. Translated, it gives CASSFGLGASYNEQFF.

V usage is TRBV28 and J usage is TRBJ1-1; no clear D gene. V shed 7 bases and J shed 1 base, with 13 bases lying between them. CDR1 is MDHEN, CDR2 SYDVKM, per germline. The CDR3 sequence is 14 residues long. The CDR3: CASKLDGKNTEAFF. DNA of the CDR3: TGTGCCAGCAAACTCGACGGGAAGAACACTGAAGCTTTCTTT.

This rearrangement joins TRBV7-8 to TRBJ2-1, with 8 bases fitting TRBD1. J was trimmed by 6 bases and V by 5 bases; bases with no gene match: 9. Germline CDR1 is SGHVS and CDR2 is FQNEAQ. The CDR3 has 15 amino acids. The CDR3 DNA reads as TGTGCCAGCAGCCCCCGGGACAGGTCCCTCAATGAGCAGTTCTTC. The encoded protein is CASSPRDRSLNEQFF.

The gene calls are TRBV2 and TRBJ2-2, with 11 bases identical to TRBD2. CDR1 is SNHLY and CDR2 is FYNNEI in the germline V gene. This CDR3 is 17 amino acids long. The ends lost 7 bases at V and 4 bases at J; junction bases unmatched: 11. DNA for the CDR3: TGTGCCAGCACGTTAAGGACTAGCGGGTCAGCCACCGGGGAGCTGTTTTTT. Amino acid sequence: CASTLRTSGSATGELFF.

The J gene is TRBJ2-7, the V gene TRBV5-4; D possibly corresponds to TRBD2 (6 bases). The CDR3 has 15 amino acids. The V gene lost 3 bases and the J gene lost 0 bases, with 13 bases spanning the gap. Germline loops: CDR1 SGHNT, CDR2 YYREEE (reference sequence). This CDR3 reads CASSSAGSHSYEQYF. The CDR3 DNA reads TGTGCCAGCAGCTCCGCGGGGTCCCACTCCTACGAGCAGTACTTC. Using reference TRBV5-4 and TRBJ2-7 for the parts outside the CDR3, the full variable domain is ETGVTQSPTHLIKTRGQQVTLRCSSQSGHNTVSWYQQALGQGPQFIFQYYREEENGRGNFPPRFSGLQFPNYSSELNVNALELDDSALYLCASSSAGSHSYEQYFGPGTRLTVT.

CDR3 sequence: CASSFYGDQPQHF. The CDR3 DNA reads TGTGCCAGCAGTTTTTACGGGGATCAGCCCCAGCATTTT. V is TRBV28 and J is TRBJ1-5, with D unresolved. The germline gives CDR1 MDHEN, CDR2 SYDVKM. The V and J ends lost 3 bases and 5 bases respectively, with 8 bases between them. The CDR3 totals 13 residues. Looking up the rest from reference TRBV28 and TRBJ1-5 gives the full variable domain: DVKVTQSSRYLVKRTGEKVFLECVQDMDHENMFWYRQDPGLGLRLIYFSYDVKMKEKGDIPEGYSVSREKKERFSLILESASTNQTSMYLCASSFYGDQPQHFGDGTRLSIL.

This clone was seen a single time. V is TRBV30 and J is TRBJ1-1; D not resolved. The V end lost 0 bases, the J end lost 3 bases, and 8 bases lay between the germline ends. This CDR3 has 13 amino acids. CDR1 is GTSNPN, CDR2 SVGIG, per germline (reference sequence). The CDR3 nucleotides read TGTGCCTGGAGTGTACATATGTACACTGAAGCTTTCTTT. It encodes CAWSVHMYTEAFF.

This chain joins TRBV11-2 and TRBJ2-1; TRBD1 matches 9 bases. CDR1 and CDR2 (germline): SGHAT, FQNNGV. The V and J ends lost 5 bases and 5 bases, in that order; junction bases with no gene match: 10. CDR3 length equals 16 residues. CDR3 DNA sequence: TGTGCCAGCAGCCCACACCGGGACAGGGTTGACAATGAGCAGTTCTTC. Encoded protein: CASSPHRDRVDNEQFF.

Concerning this clone: A read error may account for a junction end that differs from germline. V usage is TRBV4-1 and J usage is TRBJ2-1; D unresolved. The germline CDR1 and CDR2 sequences are MGHRA and YSYEKL. The CDR3 consists of 12 residues. The CDR3 here is CASSLNYDEQFF. CDR3 bases: TGCGCCAGCAGCCTAAACTACGATGAGCAGTTCTTC.

The J gene is TRBJ2-2, the V gene TRBV5-4, with TRBD2 matching 8 bases. The CDR3 runs to 13 residues. The V gene end was trimmed by 7 bases and the J gene end by 4 bases; junction bases not matched to a gene: 3. The germline V gene has CDR1 SGHNT and CDR2 YYREEE (reference sequence). CDR3 in DNA: TGTGCCAGCGGCACTAGCGGCACCGGGGAGCTGTTTTTT. Translating gives CASGTSGTGELFF.

The chain is built from TRBV6-2 or TRBV6-3 and TRBJ1-5; 7 bases match TRBD1. Losses at the gene ends were 1 base for V and 3 bases for J; bases not matched to a gene: 9. The CDR3 covers 17 residues. CDR1 is MNHEY and CDR2 is SVGEGT in the germline V gene. CDR3 sequence reads: CASSYFGRGIDNQPQHF. CDR3 bases: TGTGCCAGCAGTTACTTCGGCAGGGGGATTGACAATCAGCCCCAGCATTTT.

This clone was counted a single time. The gene calls are TRBV4-1 and TRBJ2-1, with 10 bases that match TRBD2. J gave up 7 bases and V 0 bases, and 9 bases lay outside the gene matches. The CDR3 has 17 amino acids. Germline CDR1 and CDR2: MGHRA and YSYEKL. The CDR3: CASSQDEASGRSNEQFF. CDR3 nucleotides: TGCGCCAGCAGCCAAGATGAAGCTAGCGGGAGATCGAATGAGCAGTTCTTC.

The chain combines TRBV5-1 with TRBJ2-1; 7 positions agree with TRBD1. V lost 3 bases and J lost 6; bases outside the gene matches: 3. From germline, CDR1 is SGHRS and CDR2 YFSETQ. CDR3 size: 13 residues. Here the CDR3 DNA reads TGCGCCAGCAGCTGGGACAGCCCCAATGAGCAGTTCTTC. Translation: CASSWDSPNEQFF.

The chain combines TRBV12-3 or TRBV12-4 with TRBJ2-5; D is ambiguous. The CDR3 covers 11 residues. The ends were cut back, 4 bases at V and 3 bases at J, with 3 bases in the middle. This CDR3 is CASSSEETQYF. The CDR3 DNA reads TGTGCCAGCAGTTCTGAAGAGACCCAGTACTTC.

V and J are TRBV7-9 and TRBJ1-4; 7 bases agree with TRBD1. This CDR3 is 14 amino acids long. Germline assignment: CDR1 SEHNR and CDR2 FQNEAQ (reference sequence). V lost 4 bases, J lost 4 bases, and 3 bases stayed unmatched. CDR3 DNA: TGTGCCAGCAGCTCCAGGGACAGTAATGAAAAACTGTTTTTT. This encodes CASSSRDSNEKLFF.